Included here is one TCR beta chain sequence, with context. It lacks a known antigen. No much larger clone is present one base from it, and per-base qualities are unavailable. Collaborating institutions collected whole blood in K2EDTA tubes following their own protocols. For TCRbeta analysis, collaborators shipped samples as frozen whole blood, isolated PBMCs, or DNA extracted from either of those sample types. TCRbeta CDR3 regions were amplified from genomic DNA using the immunoSEQ Assay, a bias-controlled multiplex PCR. In the original analysis: Within the assay, amplification of reference gene primers was used to estimate how many nucleated cells each sample contained. To quantify the absolute abundance of each unique TCRbeta CDR3 rearrangement, sequence reads were collapsed and filtered. For each sample, productive Simpson clonality was calculated as the square root of Simpson's diversity index across productive rearrangements. TCRdb mirrors the immuneACCESS table, restricted to in-frame sequences. Some clones are absent from its copies; in checked studies, under half trace to an unresolved V gene, and the reason for the others is unknown. V, J and clone size are those of that table, while D and trimming were read from the DNA. The sample data list more than 40,000 clones, and over 75% of these were observed just once. The ten largest clones capture 3% to 3.5% of the sample.

The entry originates in a study of blood T cell repertoires in COVID-19 (dated by TCRdb to 2020 to 2022). Regarding the research as a whole: Samples from collaborators originated in the United States, Italy and Spain and spanned both the acute and convalescent phases of COVID-19. Samples were obtained from the ongoing ImmuneRACE study (first 160 participants) and from approximately 1,200 subjects provided by 6 global collaborators. The material from the prospective study consisted of cDNA or gDNA derived from T cells, B-cell-depleted T cells, or PBMCs. Where HLA class I and class II types were available, the types were taken from metadata supplied by the sample provider, not from assay-based typing. The repertoires were released in a freely available public database meant as a resource for research on the immune response to SARS-CoV-2. Nearly every sample came with metadata listing a de-identified subject ID, COVID-19 status, age in years and sex. Subjects who had been exposed to COVID-19, were actively infected with it, or had recovered from it provided the deeply sampled blood TCRbeta repertoires that made up the dataset. What the research found in general, with its limitations: Clinical and demographic metadata were provided uncurated, with the amount varying by source and participant.

Sequenced: peripheral blood. The sequence came from a man aged 45-60 years with active COVID-19.

Here is the DNA: TGTGCCAGTCGGAGGTCTGGAGCCACCGGGGAGCTGTTTTTT. It translates to CASRRSGATGELFF. The chain employs TRBV3-1 (or the pseudogene TRBV3-2) and TRBJ2-2, and TRBD2 may be the D gene, going by 5 matching bases. CDR1 is given as LGHDT and CDR2 as YNNKEL, both from the germline V gene (reference sequence). Its CDR3 holds 14 amino acids, cysteine through phenylalanine. The CDR3 DNA has 42 bases and is translated from base 1. Trimming removed 9 bases from V and 4 bases from J, leaving 15 bases between the germline ends.